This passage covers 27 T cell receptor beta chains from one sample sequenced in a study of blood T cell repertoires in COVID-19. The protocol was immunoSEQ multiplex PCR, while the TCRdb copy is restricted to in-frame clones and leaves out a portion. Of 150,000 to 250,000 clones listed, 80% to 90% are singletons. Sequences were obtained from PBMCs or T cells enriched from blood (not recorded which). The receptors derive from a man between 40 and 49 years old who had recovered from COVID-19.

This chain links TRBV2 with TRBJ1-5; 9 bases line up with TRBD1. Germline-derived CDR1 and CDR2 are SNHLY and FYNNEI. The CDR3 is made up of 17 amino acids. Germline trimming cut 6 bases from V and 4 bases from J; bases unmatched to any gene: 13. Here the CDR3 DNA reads TGTGCCAGCAGCCTCCTACCGGGACAGGGCTTGAATCAGCCCCAGCATTTT. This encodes CASSLLPGQGLNQPQHF.

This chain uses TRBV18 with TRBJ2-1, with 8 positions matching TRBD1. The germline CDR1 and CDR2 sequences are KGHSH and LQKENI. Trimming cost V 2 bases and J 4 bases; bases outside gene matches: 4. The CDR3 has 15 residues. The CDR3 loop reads CASSPGTGVYNEQFF. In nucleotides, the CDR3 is TGTGCCAGCTCACCAGGGACAGGAGTATACAATGAGCAGTTCTTC.

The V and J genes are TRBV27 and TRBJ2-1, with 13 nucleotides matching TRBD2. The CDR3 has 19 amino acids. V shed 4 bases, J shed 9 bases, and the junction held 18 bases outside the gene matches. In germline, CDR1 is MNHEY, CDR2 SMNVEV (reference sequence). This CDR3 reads CASSSLPPGLAGDGGEQFF. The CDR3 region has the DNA TGTGCCAGCAGTTCACTCCCCCCCGGACTAGCGGGAGACGGAGGTGAGCAGTTCTTC.

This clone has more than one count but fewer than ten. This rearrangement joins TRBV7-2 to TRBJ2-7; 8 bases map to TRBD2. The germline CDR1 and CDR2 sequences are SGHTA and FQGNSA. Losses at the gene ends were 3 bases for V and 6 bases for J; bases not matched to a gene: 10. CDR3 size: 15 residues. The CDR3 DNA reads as TGTGCCAGCAGCTTGAAGGGGGTAGCGGGATTCGAGCAGTACGTC. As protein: CASSLKGVAGFEQYV.

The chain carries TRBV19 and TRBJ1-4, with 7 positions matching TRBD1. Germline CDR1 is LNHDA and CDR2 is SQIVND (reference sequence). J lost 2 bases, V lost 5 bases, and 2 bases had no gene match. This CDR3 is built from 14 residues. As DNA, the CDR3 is TGTGCCAGTAGTCTACAGGGGACTAATGAAAAACTGTTTTTT. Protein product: CASSLQGTNEKLFF.

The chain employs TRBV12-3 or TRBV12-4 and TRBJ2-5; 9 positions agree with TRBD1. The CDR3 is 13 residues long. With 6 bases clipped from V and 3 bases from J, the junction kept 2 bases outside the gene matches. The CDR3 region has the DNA TGTGCCAGCAGCGGGACAGGGAAAGAGACCCAGTACTTC. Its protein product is CASSGTGKETQYF.

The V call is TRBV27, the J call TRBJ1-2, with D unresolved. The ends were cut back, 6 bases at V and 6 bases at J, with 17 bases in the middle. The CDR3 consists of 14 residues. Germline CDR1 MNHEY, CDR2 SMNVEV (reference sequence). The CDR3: CASRPYDTQNGYTF. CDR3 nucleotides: TGTGCCAGCAGACCGTACGACACCCAGAATGGCTACACCTTC.

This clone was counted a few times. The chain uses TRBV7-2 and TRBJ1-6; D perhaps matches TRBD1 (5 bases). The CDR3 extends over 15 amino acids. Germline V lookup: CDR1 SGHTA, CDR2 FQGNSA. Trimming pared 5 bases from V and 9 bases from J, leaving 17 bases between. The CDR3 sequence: CASSTALGVGSPLHF. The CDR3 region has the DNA TGTGCCAGCAGCACCGCCTTAGGGGTGGGTTCACCCCTCCACTTT.

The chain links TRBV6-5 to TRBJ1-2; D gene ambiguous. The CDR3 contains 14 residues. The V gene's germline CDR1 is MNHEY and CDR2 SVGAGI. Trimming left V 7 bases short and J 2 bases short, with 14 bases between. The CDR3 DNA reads TGTGCCAGCACGGAGAGTCTACCAAACTATGGCTACACCTTC. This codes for CASTESLPNYGYTF.

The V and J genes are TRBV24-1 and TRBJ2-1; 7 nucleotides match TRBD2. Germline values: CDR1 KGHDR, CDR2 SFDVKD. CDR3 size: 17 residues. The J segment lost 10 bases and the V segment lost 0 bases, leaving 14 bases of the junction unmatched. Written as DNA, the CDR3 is TGTGCCACCAGTGATTTGATTACAAGGGACTACCGCCGGGAGCAGTTCTTC. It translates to CATSDLITRDYRREQFF.

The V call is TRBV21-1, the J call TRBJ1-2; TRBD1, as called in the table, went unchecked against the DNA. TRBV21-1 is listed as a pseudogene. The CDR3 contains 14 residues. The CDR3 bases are TGTGCCAGCATCAGAGGAGACAGGGTTGATGGCTACACCTTC. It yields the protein CASIRGDRVDGYTF.

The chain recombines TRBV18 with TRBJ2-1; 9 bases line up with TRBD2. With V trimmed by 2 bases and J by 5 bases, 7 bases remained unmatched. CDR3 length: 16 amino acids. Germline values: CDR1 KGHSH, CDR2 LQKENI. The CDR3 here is CASSPASGVAHNEQFF. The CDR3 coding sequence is TGTGCCAGCTCACCAGCTAGCGGGGTTGCACACAATGAGCAGTTCTTC.

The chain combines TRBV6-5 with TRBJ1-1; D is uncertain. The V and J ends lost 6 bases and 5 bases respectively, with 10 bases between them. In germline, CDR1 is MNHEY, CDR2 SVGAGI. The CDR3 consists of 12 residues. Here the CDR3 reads CASRGGWTEAFF. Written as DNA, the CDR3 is TGTGCCAGCAGAGGAGGGTGGACTGAAGCTTTCTTT.

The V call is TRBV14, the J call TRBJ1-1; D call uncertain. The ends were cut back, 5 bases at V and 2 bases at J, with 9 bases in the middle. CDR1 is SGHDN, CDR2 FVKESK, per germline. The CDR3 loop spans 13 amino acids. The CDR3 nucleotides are TGTGCCAGCAGCGTGAGTCCCAACACTGAAGCTTTCTTT. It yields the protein CASSVSPNTEAFF.

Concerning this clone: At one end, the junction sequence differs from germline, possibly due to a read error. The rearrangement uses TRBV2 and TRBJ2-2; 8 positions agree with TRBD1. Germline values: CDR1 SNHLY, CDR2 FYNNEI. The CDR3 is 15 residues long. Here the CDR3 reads CTSSEAGGITGELFF. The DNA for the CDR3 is TGTACCAGCAGTGAAGCAGGGGGCATCACCGGGGAGCTGTTTTTT. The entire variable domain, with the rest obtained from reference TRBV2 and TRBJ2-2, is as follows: EPEVTQTPSHQVTQMGQEVILRCVPISNHLYFYWYRQILGQKVEFLVSFYNNEISEKSEIFDDQFSVERPDGSNFTLKIRSTKLEDSAMYFCTSSEAGGITGELFFGEGSRLTVL.

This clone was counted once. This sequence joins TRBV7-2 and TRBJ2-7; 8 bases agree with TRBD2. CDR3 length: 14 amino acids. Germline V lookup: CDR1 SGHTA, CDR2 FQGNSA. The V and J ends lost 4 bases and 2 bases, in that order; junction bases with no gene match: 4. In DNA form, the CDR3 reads TGTGCCAGCAGCTCTACTAGCGGACCCTACGAGCAGTACTTC. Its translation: CASSSTSGPYEQYF. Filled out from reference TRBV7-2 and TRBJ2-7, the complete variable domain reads GAGVSQSPSNKVTEKGKDVELRCDPISGHTALYWYRQSLGQGLEFLIYFQGNSAPDKSGLPSDRFSAERTGGSVSTLTIQRTQQEDSAVYLCASSSTSGPYEQYFGPGTRLTVT.

CDR3 protein: CASSQDSSGQGENEQYV. Written as DNA, the CDR3 is TGTGCCAGCAGCCAAGACTCTTCGGGACAAGGGGAAAATGAGCAGTACGTC. The chain recombines TRBV3-1 (or the pseudogene TRBV3-2) with TRBJ2-7; perhaps TRBD1 as D (6 bases). V shed 0 bases and J shed 7 bases, with 22 bases lying between them. The CDR3 is 17 amino acids. The germline V gene has CDR1 LGHDT and CDR2 YNNKEL (reference sequence).

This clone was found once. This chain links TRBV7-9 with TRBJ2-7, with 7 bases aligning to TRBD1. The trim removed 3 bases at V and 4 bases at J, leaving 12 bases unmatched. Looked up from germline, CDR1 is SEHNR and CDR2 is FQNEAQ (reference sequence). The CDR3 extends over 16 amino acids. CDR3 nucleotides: TGTGCCAGCAGCTTCGCCCCCGGGACAGAACATTACGAGCAGTACGTC. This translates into CASSFAPGTEHYEQYV.

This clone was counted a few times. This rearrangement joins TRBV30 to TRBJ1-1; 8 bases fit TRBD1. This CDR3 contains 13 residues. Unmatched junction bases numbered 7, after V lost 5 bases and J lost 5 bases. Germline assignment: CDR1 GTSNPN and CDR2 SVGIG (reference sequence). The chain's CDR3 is CAWGIQGGTEAFF. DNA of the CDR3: TGTGCCTGGGGGATACAGGGGGGAACTGAAGCTTTCTTT.

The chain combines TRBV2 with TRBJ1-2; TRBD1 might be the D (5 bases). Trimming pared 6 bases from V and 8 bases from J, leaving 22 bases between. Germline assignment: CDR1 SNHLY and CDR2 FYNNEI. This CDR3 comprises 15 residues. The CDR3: CASRGGGTVGGGYTF. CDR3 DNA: TGTGCCAGCAGGGGAGGAGGAACGGTCGGGGGAGGCTACACCTTC. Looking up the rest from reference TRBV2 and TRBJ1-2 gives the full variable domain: EPEVTQTPSHQVTQMGQEVILRCVPISNHLYFYWYRQILGQKVEFLVSFYNNEISEKSEIFDDQFSVERPDGSNFTLKIRSTKLEDSAMYFCASRGGGTVGGGYTFGSGTRLTVV.

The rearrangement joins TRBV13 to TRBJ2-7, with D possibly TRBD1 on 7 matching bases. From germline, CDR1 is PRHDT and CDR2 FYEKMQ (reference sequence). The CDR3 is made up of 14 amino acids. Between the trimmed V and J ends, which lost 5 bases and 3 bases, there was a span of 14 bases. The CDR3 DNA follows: TGTGCCAGCAGCGCGGGACAGCAACTCTACGAGCAGTACTTC. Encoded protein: CASSAGQQLYEQYF.

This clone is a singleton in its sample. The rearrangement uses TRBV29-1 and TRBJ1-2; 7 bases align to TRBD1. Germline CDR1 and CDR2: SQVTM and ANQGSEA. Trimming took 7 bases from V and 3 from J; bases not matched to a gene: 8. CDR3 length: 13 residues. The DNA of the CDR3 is TGCAGCGCTGAGACAGGGAGGTACTATGGCTACACCTTC. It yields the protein CSAETGRYYGYTF.

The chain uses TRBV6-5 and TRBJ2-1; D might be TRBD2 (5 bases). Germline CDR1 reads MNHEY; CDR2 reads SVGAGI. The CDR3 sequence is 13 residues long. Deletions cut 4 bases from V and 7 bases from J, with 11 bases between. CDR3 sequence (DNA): TGTGCCAGCAGTTCACACAGCGGAAATGAGCAGTTCTTC. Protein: CASSSHSGNEQFF.

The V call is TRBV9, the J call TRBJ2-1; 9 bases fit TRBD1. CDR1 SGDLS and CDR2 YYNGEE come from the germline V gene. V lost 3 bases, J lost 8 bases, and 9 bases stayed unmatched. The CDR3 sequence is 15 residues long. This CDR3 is CASSAHGTGKDEQFF. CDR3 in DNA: TGTGCCAGCAGCGCCCACGGGACAGGGAAGGATGAGCAGTTCTTC.

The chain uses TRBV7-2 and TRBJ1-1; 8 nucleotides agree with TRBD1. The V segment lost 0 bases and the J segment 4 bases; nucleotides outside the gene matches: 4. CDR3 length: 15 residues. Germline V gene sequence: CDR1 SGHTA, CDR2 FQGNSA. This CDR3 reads CASSLAATGATEAFF. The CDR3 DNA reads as TGTGCCAGCAGCTTAGCCGCGACAGGGGCCACTGAAGCTTTCTTT. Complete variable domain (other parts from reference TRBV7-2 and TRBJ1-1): GAGVSQSPSNKVTEKGKDVELRCDPISGHTALYWYRQSLGQGLEFLIYFQGNSAPDKSGLPSDRFSAERTGGSVSTLTIQRTQQEDSAVYLCASSLAATGATEAFFGQGTRLTVV.

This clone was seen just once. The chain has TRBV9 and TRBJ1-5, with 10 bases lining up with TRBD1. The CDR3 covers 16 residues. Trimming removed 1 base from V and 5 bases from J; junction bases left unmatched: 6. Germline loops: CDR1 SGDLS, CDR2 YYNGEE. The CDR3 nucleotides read TGTGCCAGCAGCGTATTGAGGGACAGGGGCTATCAGCCCCAGCATTTT. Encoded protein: CASSVLRDRGYQPQHF.

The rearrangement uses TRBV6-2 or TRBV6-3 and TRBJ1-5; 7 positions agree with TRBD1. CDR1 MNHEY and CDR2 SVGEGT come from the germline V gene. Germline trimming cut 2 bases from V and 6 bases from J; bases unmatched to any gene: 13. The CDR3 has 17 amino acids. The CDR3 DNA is TGTGCCAGCAGTTACGGGGGGACAGTAATTTTGTCTCAGCCCCAGCATTTT. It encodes CASSYGGTVILSQPQHF.